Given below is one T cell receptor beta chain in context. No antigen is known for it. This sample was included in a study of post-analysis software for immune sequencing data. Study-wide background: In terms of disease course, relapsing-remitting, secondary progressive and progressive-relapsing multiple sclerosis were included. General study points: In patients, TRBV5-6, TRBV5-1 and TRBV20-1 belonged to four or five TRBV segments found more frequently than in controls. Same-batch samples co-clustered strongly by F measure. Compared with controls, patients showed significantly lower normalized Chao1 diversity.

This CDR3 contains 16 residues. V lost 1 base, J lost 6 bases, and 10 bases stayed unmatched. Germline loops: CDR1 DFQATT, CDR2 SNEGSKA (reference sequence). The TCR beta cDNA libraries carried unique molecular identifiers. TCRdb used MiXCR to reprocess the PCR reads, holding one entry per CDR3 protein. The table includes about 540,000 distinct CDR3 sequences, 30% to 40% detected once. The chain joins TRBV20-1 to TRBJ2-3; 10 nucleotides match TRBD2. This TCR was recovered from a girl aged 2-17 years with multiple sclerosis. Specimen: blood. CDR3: CSARASGGFLWDTQYF. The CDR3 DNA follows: TGCAGTGCTAGAGCTAGCGGGGGTTTCCTTTGGGATACGCAGTATTTT.